This T cell receptor (beta chain) comes out of a study of neurological immune-mediated disorders. This CDR3 is 15 amino acids long. V shed 0 bases, J shed 9 bases, and the junction held 9 bases outside the gene matches. CDR1 DFQATT and CDR2 SNEGSKA come from the germline V gene (reference sequence). TCRdb processed the 5' RACE reads anew with MiXCR; each CDR3 protein has one entry. The sample has about 62,000 distinct CDR3 sequences, approximately 4.6% seen once. The sequence was obtained from a woman in her forties or fifties with multiple sclerosis. Sequencing input: PBMCs. The V gene is TRBV20-1, the J gene TRBJ2-1, with 9 bases aligning to TRBD2. The CDR3 DNA is TGCAGTGCTAGAGATCCGCGCGGGGGGGCCGGTGAGCAGTTCTTC. Translating gives CSARDPRGGAGEQFF.